These T cell receptor beta chains were read from a single sample in a study of T cell changes during pregnancy in multiple sclerosis. Assay: immunoSEQ multiplex PCR; the TCRdb copy retains only in-frame clones and omits some. The data hold about 59,000 clones, with about 95% observed a single time. The source material was CD8+ T cells from peripheral blood mononuclear cells, sampled after pregnancy. The receptors shown here come from a female donor with multiple sclerosis, enrolled in a pregnancy study. Each CDR3 is given without its conserved first and last residue. Only some rows state a clone size, as once, few, many or a class for expanded clones.

CDR3 protein	clone size	V gene
ASSSGGSGAF	NA	TRBV28
ASSLIGELF	NA	TRBV7-9
ASSPRLTGSYEQY	NA	TRBV21-1
ASSHSGEQF	NA	TRBV7-6
ASTSGGDRSNQPQH	NA	TRBV6-4
ASRAGMIGYT	NA	TRBV2
ASSLVSGGPTYEQY	NA	TRBV13
TSSQPTFLRTSTDTQY	NA	TRBV1
ASSDGGYYGYT	few	TRBV19
ASSQEGRNEKLF	once	TRBV4-1
ASSPRGAGNTIY	NA	TRBV19
ASSLQDGTDTQY	NA	TRBV2
ASSVGTTTYEQY	NA	TRBV9
ASSPGGTYEQY	NA	TRBV27
ASSGQGYTGELF	NA	TRBV9
ASSEAGDTGELF	NA	TRBV6-4
ASSSHSSGGYNEQF	NA	TRBV9
ATSRGRDIGYNEQF	once	TRBV15
ASSLTGGRIYEQY	NA	TRBV27
ASSLGAYGYT	NA	TRBV11-2
ASSIPLLNQPQH	NA	TRBV19
ASSLTSGGEQY	NA	TRBV5-6
ASSLAGLAGFKTSTDTQY	NA	TRBV5-1
ASSNRGINQPQH	NA	TRBV27
ACPSGRRDTQY	once	TRBV4-1
ASSYDGGNEQF	NA	TRBV6-5
ASSATGGSQPQH	NA	TRBV7-3
ASSYRNTGELF	NA	TRBV5-1
SVEEAGRLSGNTIY	NA	TRBV29-1
ASDSWGAGYT	NA	TRBV9
ASSQAAGASYNEQF	NA	TRBV4-3
ASPSEIGGEYSYEQY	NA	TRBV23-1
ASRHPGQVNYGYT	NA	TRBV6-5
ASREAGTSGHNEQF	NA	TRBV6-1
ARSFASGSRLNTGELF	NA	TRBV5-3
ASSQGDSSTDTQY	NA	TRBV14
ASSIGGNEQY	NA	TRBV19
ASSLIAVPQETQY	NA	TRBV19
SVEVRDRHPISYNEQF	NA	TRBV29-1
ASSTRDRAYEQY	once	TRBV7-9
SVGGLNTGELF	once	TRBV29-1
AWSVAGTDYNEQF	NA	TRBV30